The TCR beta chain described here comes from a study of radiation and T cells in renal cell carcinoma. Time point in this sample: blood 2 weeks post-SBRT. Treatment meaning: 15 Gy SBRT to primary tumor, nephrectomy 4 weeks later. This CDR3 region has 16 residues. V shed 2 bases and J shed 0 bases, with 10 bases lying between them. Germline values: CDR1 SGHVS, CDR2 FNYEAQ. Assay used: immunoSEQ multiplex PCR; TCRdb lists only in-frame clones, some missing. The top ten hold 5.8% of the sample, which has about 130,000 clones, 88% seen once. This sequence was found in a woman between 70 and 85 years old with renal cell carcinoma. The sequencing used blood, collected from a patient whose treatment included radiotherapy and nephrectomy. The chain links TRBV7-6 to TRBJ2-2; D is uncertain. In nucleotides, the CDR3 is TGTGCCAGCAGCTTACTGGCAGCATCGAACACCGGGGAGCTGTTTTTT. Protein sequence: CASSLLAASNTGELFF.